Following are 16 T cell receptor beta chains from one sample sequenced in a study of graft-versus-host responses after intestinal transplantation. The authors processed graft tissue to release intraepithelial and lamina propria lymphocytes. Libraries were prepared by immunoSEQ multiplex PCR; TCRdb keeps only in-frame clonotypes and omits some of them. This sample has 35,000 to 40,000 clones, with around 90% found just once. The input for sequencing was ileum tissue, taken roughly 200 days after intestinal transplant. The receptor source for this set is a human patient who received an intestinal transplant, so some T cells may come from the graft donor.

The chain has TRBV6-1 and TRBJ1-2; D gene unclear. The V end lost 6 bases, the J end lost 4 bases, and 12 bases lay between the germline ends. This CDR3 is built from 13 residues. Germline values: CDR1 MNHNS, CDR2 SASEGT. This CDR3 is CASRTDPIYGYTF. The CDR3 region has the DNA TGTGCCAGCAGAACGGACCCTATCTATGGCTACACCTTC.

This clone is categorized as medium-sized (0.01 to 0.1%). This sequence joins TRBV11-2 and TRBJ2-5; D is possibly TRBD2 (6 bases). CDR3 size: 13 residues. Germline CDR1 reads SGHAT; CDR2 reads FQNNGV. V was trimmed by 3 bases and J by 1 base, leaving 6 bases between them. As DNA, the CDR3 is TGTGCCAGCAGCTTGGGACTCCAAGAGACCCAGTACTTC. This encodes CASSLGLQETQYF. Drawing the rest from reference TRBV11-2 and TRBJ2-5, the complete variable domain is EAGVAQSPRYKIIEKRQSVAFWCNPISGHATLYWYQQILGQGPKLLIQFQNNGVVDDSQLPKDRFSAERLKGVDSTLKIQPAKLEDSAVYLCASSLGLQETQYFGPGTRLLVL.

V and J are TRBV9 and TRBJ2-3; no clear D. Trimming left V 5 bases short and J 4 bases short, with 17 bases between. The CDR3 loop spans 15 amino acids. Germline-derived CDR1 and CDR2 are SGDLS and YYNGEE. The DNA of the CDR3 is TGTGCCAGCAGTCCTAGTCCCTACCCCCCAGATACGCAGTATTTT. It translates to CASSPSPYPPDTQYF.

The chain couples TRBV7-6 to TRBJ1-6; D gene uncertain. V was clipped by 7 bases and J by 2 bases, with 15 bases between them. CDR1 and CDR2 (germline): SGHVS, FNYEAQ. The CDR3 runs 16 residues. CDR3: CASIQPETPYNSPLHF. Here the CDR3 DNA reads TGTGCCAGCATCCAACCGGAGACGCCCTATAATTCACCCCTCCACTTT.

The chain links TRBV2 to TRBJ2-1; D gene unclear. The CDR3 is 15 amino acids. Germline V lookup: CDR1 SNHLY, CDR2 FYNNEI. Trimming removed 6 bases from V and 0 bases from J, with 12 bases in between. The chain's CDR3 is CASSETESSYNEQFF. In nucleotides, the CDR3 is TGTGCCAGCAGCGAGACTGAGAGCTCCTACAATGAGCAGTTCTTC.

The J gene is TRBJ2-7, the V gene TRBV5-1; the match to TRBD1 covers 8 bases. This CDR3 region has 17 residues. Germline V lookup: CDR1 SGHRS, CDR2 YFSETQ. The ends lost 0 bases at V and 7 bases at J; junction bases unmatched: 15. This CDR3 is CASSLGPLTGEVGEQYF. The CDR3 nucleotides read TGCGCCAGCAGCTTGGGGCCCTTGACAGGGGAAGTGGGGGAGCAGTACTTC.

This clone is judged medium-sized. The chain employs TRBV19 and TRBJ2-5; D remains unclear. Trimming took 10 bases from V and 2 from J, leaving 8 bases between them. The CDR3 is 11 amino acids. The germline V gene encodes CDR1 LNHDA and CDR2 SQIVND (reference sequence). CDR3 protein: CATLEQETQYF. The CDR3 DNA is TGTGCCACCCTAGAGCAAGAGACCCAGTACTTC.

The chain couples TRBV25-1 to TRBJ2-3; D gene unclear. CDR3 length: 13 amino acids. The V end lost 1 base, the J end lost 5 bases, and 7 bases lay between the germline ends. Germline lookup yields CDR1 MGHDK and CDR2 SYGVNS. CDR3 region: CASSEFTVDTQYF. DNA for the CDR3: TGTGCCAGCAGTGAATTTACAGTAGATACGCAGTATTTT.

The chain combines TRBV5-6 with TRBJ2-4, with D possibly matching TRBD1 (5 bases). The germline V gene has CDR1 SGHDT and CDR2 YYEEEE. V lost 3 bases and J 4 bases, leaving 11 bases between the germline ends. The CDR3 covers 14 residues. CDR3 sequence reads: CASSWAGWKNIQYF. In DNA form, the CDR3 reads TGTGCCAGCAGCTGGGCAGGGTGGAAAAACATTCAGTACTTC.

The DNA for the CDR3 is TGTGCCAGCAGCTTGGTCAGGAACCACGAGCAGTACTTC. Translated: CASSLVRNHEQYF. This chain links TRBV7-9 with TRBJ2-7; unclear D gene. This CDR3 comprises 13 residues. V was cut by 3 bases and J by 5 bases, with 11 bases left in between. Germline-derived CDR1 and CDR2 are SEHNR and FQNEAQ (reference sequence).

The genes are TRBV7-2 and TRBJ2-7; D remains unclear. Germline assignment: CDR1 SGHTA and CDR2 FQGNSA. This CDR3 is built from 12 residues. V shed 3 bases and J shed 2 bases, with 5 bases lying between them. CDR3 DNA: TGTGCCAGCAGCTTCGGCACCTACGAGCAGTACTTC. The encoded protein is CASSFGTYEQYF.

The rearrangement links TRBV10-3 to TRBJ2-1; 14 bases fit TRBD2. Germline CDR1 is ENHRY and CDR2 is SYGVKD. The CDR3 totals 17 residues. V gave up 4 bases and J gave up 5 bases; unmatched junction bases: 7. The CDR3 DNA reads as TGTGCCATCAGTGGGACTAGCGGGGGGATCGGGAACAATGAGCAGTTCTTC. It codes for CAISGTSGGIGNNEQFF.

This chain connects TRBV5-1 to TRBJ2-2; D is perhaps TRBD1 (5 bases). The length of the CDR3 is 16 residues. Germline lookup yields CDR1 SGHRS and CDR2 YFSETQ. V was pared by 0 bases and J by 3 bases, with 12 bases between. The CDR3 nucleotides are TGCGCCAGCAGCTTGGGCAGGGTAGGGGACACCGGGGAGCTGTTTTTT. Encoded protein: CASSLGRVGDTGELFF.

The genes are TRBV4-2 and TRBJ2-2; 9 positions agree with TRBD1. The CDR3 is made up of 14 amino acids. The V segment lost 3 bases and the J segment 7 bases; nucleotides outside the gene matches: 3. CDR1 is LGHNA and CDR2 is YNFKEQ in the germline V gene. The CDR3 here is CASSHTGGIGELFF. The CDR3 bases are TGTGCCAGCAGCCACACAGGGGGCATCGGGGAGCTGTTTTTT.

This chain connects TRBV28 to TRBJ2-7; TRBD2 matches 7 bases. CDR1 and CDR2 (germline): MDHEN, SYDVKM. The junction had 8 bases not matched to a gene; V was cut back by 5 bases and J by 1 base. This CDR3 has 15 amino acids. CDR3 region: CASSPWGGGSYEQYF. The CDR3 nucleotides are TGTGCCAGCAGTCCATGGGGGGGAGGATCCTACGAGCAGTACTTC.

This clone was seen just once. This sequence joins TRBV15 and TRBJ2-2; TRBD2 aligns across 7 bases. There are 16 residues in the CDR3. From germline, CDR1 is LNHNV and CDR2 YYDKDF (reference sequence). J lost 7 bases, V lost 0 bases, and 8 bases had no gene match. The CDR3 spells CATSRDRGVSIGELFF. In DNA form, the CDR3 reads TGTGCCACCAGCAGAGATCGGGGGGTTAGCATCGGGGAGCTGTTTTTT.